The entry below describes one T cell receptor beta chain. The source of the sample is a study of blood T cell repertoires in COVID-19. Study details: Whether acute or convalescent, the COVID-19 samples came from the United States, Italy and Spain.

CDR1 is LNHDA, CDR2 SQIVND, per germline (reference sequence). V was pared by 9 bases and J by 5 bases, with 20 bases between. CDR3 size: 16 residues. Assay used: immunoSEQ multiplex PCR; TCRdb lists only in-frame clones, some missing. The table lists under 85,000 clones, approximately 78% of them singletons. This clonotype was sampled from a human donor in a cohort sampled during active COVID-19. The genes are TRBV19 and TRBJ1-6, with D possibly being TRBD1 (5 bases). The material sequenced was peripheral blood. The CDR3 sequence is CASRTSVGGNNSPLHF. The CDR3 DNA reads TGTGCCAGCCGCACGTCGGTGGGGGGGAATAATTCACCCCTCCACTTT.